Listed below are T cell receptor beta chains from one sample, sequenced in a study of a mutant IDH1 vaccine in newly diagnosed glioma. No cognate antigen is known for these TCRs. TCRdb's copy holds only in-frame clones and misses some; the assay was immunoSEQ multiplex PCR. The table shows 35,000 to 50,000 clones, with roughly 84% occurring only once. The sequencing here drew on PBMCs, taken from a glioma patient whose treatment included an IDH1 peptide vaccine. The source is a man between 40 and 49 years old with glioma. Each CDR3 is given with its conserved first and last residue. D genes are given only for firm matches. For some rows the clone size is stated as once, few or many, or as a class when expanded; others skip it.

J | D | V | size | CDR3 | DNA
TRBJ1-3 | NA | TRBV1 | NA | CTSSQESVPAVRNTIYF | TGCACCAGCAGCCAAGAATCCGTGCCAGCGGTCCGCAACACCATATATTTT
TRBJ2-5 | NA | TRBV2 | NA | CASRPGERRSETQYF | TGTGCCAGCAGGCCCGGGGAGCGAAGATCAGAGACCCAGTACTTC
TRBJ1-5 | NA | TRBV27 | NA | CASSHRWDQPQHF | TGTGCCAGCAGTCACCGCTGGGATCAGCCCCAGCATTTT
TRBJ2-5 | NA | TRBV4-1 | NA | CASSQEVIRETQYF | TGCGCCAGCAGCCAAGAAGTTATCAGAGAGACCCAGTACTTC
TRBJ1-1 | NA | TRBV7-8 | NA | CASSLSRVQAFF | TGTGCCAGCAGCTTATCCAGGGTTCAAGCTTTCTTT
TRBJ2-3 | NA | TRBV5-4 | NA | CASSLGQAGADTQYF | TGTGCCAGCAGCTTGGGACAGGCTGGGGCTGATACGCAGTATTTT
TRBJ2-1 | NA | TRBV5-4 | NA | CASSYPEPSKSYNEQFF | TGTGCCAGCAGTTACCCGGAACCCAGTAAGTCCTACAATGAGCAGTTCTTC
TRBJ2-7 | NA | TRBV6-1 | NA | CASSEGGTAYEQYF | TGTGCCAGCAGTGAAGGCGGGACCGCCTACGAGCAGTACTTC
TRBJ1-5 | NA | TRBV6-4 | NA | CASSDSADNQPQHF | TGTGCCAGCAGTGACTCGGCAGATAATCAGCCCCAGCATTTT
TRBJ1-4 | NA | TRBV21-1 | NA | CASSRREVEGANEKLFF | TGTGCCAGCAGCAGGCGAGAGGTGGAGGGGGCTAATGAAAAACTGTTTTTT
TRBJ1-4 | TRBD1 | TRBV15 | NA | CATSRRQGNEKLFF | TGTGCCACCAGCAGAAGACAGGGCAATGAAAAACTGTTTTTT
TRBJ2-3 | TRBD2 | TRBV4-3 | NA | CASSQEFKAGGTDTQYF | TGCGCCAGCAGCCAAGAATTCAAAGCGGGAGGCACAGATACGCAGTATTTT
TRBJ1-1 | NA | TRBV9 | few | CASSVGVDRFMNTEAFF | TGTGCCAGCAGCGTAGGGGTGGACAGATTCATGAACACTGAAGCTTTCTTT
TRBJ1-3 | NA | TRBV9 | NA | CASSSRRVGGNTIYF | TGTGCCAGCAGCTCCCGCCGGGTAGGAGGAAACACCATATATTTT
TRBJ1-2 | TRBD1 | TRBV7-9 | NA | CASSRQGGYTF | TGTGCCAGCAGCCGACAGGGGGGCTACACCTTC
TRBJ2-3 | NA | TRBV7-9 | NA | CASSLSPLRNTQYF | TGTGCCAGCAGCTTATCACCCCTCAGGAATACGCAGTATTTT
TRBJ1-1 | NA | TRBV28 | few | CASSENTEAFF | TGTGCCAGCAGTGAGAACACTGAAGCTTTCTTT